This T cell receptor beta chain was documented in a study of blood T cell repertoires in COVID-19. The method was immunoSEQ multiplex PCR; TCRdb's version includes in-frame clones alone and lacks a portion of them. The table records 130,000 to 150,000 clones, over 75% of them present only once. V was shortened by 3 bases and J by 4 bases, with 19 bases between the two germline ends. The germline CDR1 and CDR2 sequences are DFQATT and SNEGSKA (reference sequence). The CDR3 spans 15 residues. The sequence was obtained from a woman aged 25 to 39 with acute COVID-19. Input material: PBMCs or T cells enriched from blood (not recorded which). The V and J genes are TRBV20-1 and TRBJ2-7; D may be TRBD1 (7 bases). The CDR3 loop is CSASATAGGTYEQYF. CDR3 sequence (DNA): TGCAGTGCTAGTGCAACTGCAGGGGGGACTTACGAGCAGTACTTC.